A single sample is the source of the 8 T cell receptor beta chains below, sequenced in a study of CD8 T cells in ankylosing spondylitis (dated by TCRdb to between 2016 and 2019). Receptor libraries were prepared by 5' RACE. The data were produced on an Illumina HiSeq 2500. TCRdb reprocessed the public reads (quality trimming at Q25 with fastp, clone calling with MiXCR) and kept in-frame beta chains. Identical CDR3 proteins give one entry, which carries the most common genes and DNA. Here the sample has 30,000 to 45,000 distinct CDR3 sequences; 4.5% to 6% occur a single time. The ten largest clones capture over 9.5% of the sample. The sample comprised blood, either unsorted or a sorted T cell fraction (not recorded which). Receptor source: a male donor with ankylosing spondylitis or in good health (not recorded which).

Many counts were recorded for this clonotype. CDR3 region: CASSPQGGGEKLFF. The CDR3 bases are TGCGCCAGCAGCCCCCAGGGGGGAGGAGAAAAACTGTTTTTT. The chain joins TRBV5-1 to TRBJ1-4; 7 positions match TRBD1. Trimming took 4 bases from V and 8 from J; bases not matched to a gene: 8. Germline V gives CDR1 SGHRS, CDR2 YFSETQ. The CDR3 runs to 14 residues.

This clonotype was counted at least ten times. The rearrangement links TRBV30 to TRBJ1-2; 7 bases match TRBD1. The CDR3 has 14 amino acids. After removal of 3 bases from V and 2 bases from J, the junction contained 6 bases not matched to a gene. The germline gives CDR1 GTSNPN, CDR2 SVGIG (reference sequence). This chain's CDR3 is CAWRGAGQNYGYTF. CDR3 DNA sequence: TGTGCCTGGAGAGGCGCGGGACAGAACTATGGCTACACCTTC.

This clonotype was picked up many times. The rearrangement uses TRBV20-1 and TRBJ2-5; TRBD2 aligns across 7 bases. J gave up 4 bases and V 5 bases, and 7 bases lay outside the gene matches. Per the germline V gene, CDR1 is DFQATT and CDR2 is SNEGSKA (reference sequence). The CDR3 totals 13 residues. CDR3 in amino acids: CSAPGLLGETQYF. The CDR3 coding sequence is TGCAGTGCTCCGGGACTACTGGGAGAGACCCAGTACTTC.

There are many counts of this clonotype. The CDR3 nucleotides are TGCGCCAGCAGCATCGGACAGGCGAACTACGAGCAGTACTTC. It yields the protein CASSIGQANYEQYF. V usage is TRBV5-1 and J usage is TRBJ2-7, with TRBD1 matching 7 bases. Trimming cost V 4 bases and J 3 bases; bases outside gene matches: 7. CDR3 size: 14 residues. Germline CDR1 reads SGHRS; CDR2 reads YFSETQ.

This clonotype was seen at least ten times. This rearrangement joins TRBV7-9 to TRBJ1-1; 7 bases fit TRBD1. The germline CDR1 and CDR2 sequences are SEHNR and FQNEAQ (reference sequence). The CDR3 is 13 amino acids. The ends lost 5 bases at V and 3 bases at J; junction bases unmatched: 3. CDR3 amino acids: CASSPTGDTEAFF. The CDR3 DNA reads as TGTGCCAGCAGCCCTACAGGGGACACTGAAGCTTTCTTT.

This clonotype was picked up many times. The chain links TRBV6-2 or TRBV6-3 to TRBJ2-1, with a possible D match to TRBD2 (6 bases). Trimming left V 7 bases short and J 13 bases short, with 14 bases between. The CDR3 consists of 11 residues. The V gene's germline CDR1 is MNHEY and CDR2 SVGEGT. The CDR3 is CASNLPGLQFF. In nucleotides, the CDR3 is TGTGCCAGCAACCTGCCGGGACTTCAGTTCTTC.

The sample holds many counts of this clonotype. The chain uses TRBV14 and TRBJ2-3; D may be TRBD2 (5 bases). V dropped 4 bases and J dropped 1 base, with 6 bases sitting between them. Germline-derived CDR1 and CDR2 are SGHDN and FVKESK. The CDR3 runs 13 residues. The CDR3, as DNA: TGTGCCAGCAGCCCGCGGGGCACAGATACGCAGTATTTT. Amino acid sequence: CASSPRGTDTQYF.

This clonotype was counted at least ten times. V and J are TRBV7-8 and TRBJ1-1, with D unclear. The germline V and J ends were trimmed by 5 bases and 0 bases, with 7 bases remaining between them. The CDR3 loop spans 13 amino acids. The germline CDR1 and CDR2 sequences are SGHVS and FQNEAQ. The CDR3 is CASSPLVNTEAFF. The DNA for the CDR3 is TGTGCCAGCAGCCCCCTAGTGAACACTGAAGCTTTCTTT.